Each of the 11 T cell receptor beta chains below was sequenced from the same sample in a study of OX40 agonist ivuxolimab in advanced cancers. Using immunoSEQ multiplex PCR, the repertoire was profiled, and TCRdb retains in-frame clones only, with some absent. Of around 55,000 clones listed, approximately 86% are singletons. The sequencing used CD4+ or CD8+ T cells sorted from blood, collected in a trial of the OX40 agonist ivuxolimab. The origin of the receptors is an adult with an advanced solid tumor such as melanoma, head and neck, liver or kidney cancer.

The J gene is TRBJ2-1, the V gene TRBV21-1; the table names TRBD2, a call not compared with the DNA. TRBV21-1 is described as a pseudogene. The CDR3 spans 14 residues. CDR3 sequence reads: CASSNLASYNEQFF. Here the CDR3 DNA reads TGTGCCAGCAGCAATCTAGCCAGCTACAATGAGCAGTTCTTC.

With regard to this clone: Other DNA sequences of this sample code for an identical CDR3. This chain uses TRBV10-2 with TRBJ1-4, with 9 bases aligning to TRBD1. This CDR3 comprises 16 residues. The germline gives CDR1 WSHSY, CDR2 SAAADI. V gave up 11 bases and J gave up 0 bases; unmatched junction bases: 10. CDR3 in DNA: TGCGCCTCGACGCCGGGACAGGGTGCAACTAATGAAAAACTGTTTTTT. This codes for CASTPGQGATNEKLFF.

The chain couples TRBV19 to TRBJ2-3, with a tentative D call TRBD2 (5 bases). V was cut by 6 bases and J by 1 base, with 14 bases left in between. Germline CDR1 is LNHDA and CDR2 is SQIVND (reference sequence). The CDR3 totals 15 residues. The CDR3, as DNA: TGTGCCAGTAGAAGAGGTGGGAGTCGCACAGATACGCAGTATTTT. It is translated as CASRRGGSRTDTQYF. Looking up the rest from reference TRBV19 and TRBJ2-3 gives the full variable domain: DGGITQSPKYLFRKEGQNVTLSCEQNLNHDAMYWYRQDPGQGLRLIYYSQIVNDFQKGDIAEGYSVSREKKESFPLTVTSAQKNPTAFYLCASRRGGSRTDTQYFGPGTRLTVL.

V usage is TRBV5-1 and J usage is TRBJ2-5; 12 nucleotides line up with TRBD1. V shed 3 bases, J shed 5 bases, and the junction held 8 bases outside the gene matches. The CDR3 is 16 amino acids. The germline V gene encodes CDR1 SGHRS and CDR2 YFSETQ. The CDR3 region has the DNA TGCGCCAGCAGCTGGGGGACAGGGGGCGCCCGTGAGACCCAGTACTTC. Translation gives CASSWGTGGARETQYF.

This chain uses TRBV5-1 with TRBJ2-1; D possibly corresponds to TRBD2 (5 bases). In germline, CDR1 is SGHRS, CDR2 YFSETQ. The ends were cut back, 2 bases at V and 7 bases at J, with 19 bases in the middle. The CDR3 sequence is 16 residues long. The CDR3 reads CASSLNTRPRGNEQFF. The CDR3 DNA follows: TGCGCCAGCAGCTTAAATACTAGGCCAAGAGGGAATGAGCAGTTCTTC.

The chain is built from TRBV5-6 and TRBJ1-2, with 8 bases fitting TRBD1. There are 14 residues in the CDR3. The germline gives CDR1 SGHDT, CDR2 YYEEEE. The V and J ends lost 4 bases and 5 bases, in that order; junction bases with no gene match: 7. CDR3 nucleotide sequence: TGTGCCAGCAGCCACGACAGGGGACAATATGGCTACACCTTC. It codes for CASSHDRGQYGYTF.

V is TRBV10-2 and J is TRBJ2-5; 7 positions match TRBD2. The assigned J gene may be wrong: the sequence end matches TRBJ2-7 better. The CDR3 extends over 14 amino acids. CDR1 and CDR2 from the germline V gene are WSHSY and SAAADI. This CDR3 reads CASSDEGGPYEQYF. The CDR3, as DNA: TGCGCCAGCAGTGATGAGGGAGGGCCTTACGAGCAGTACTTC.

The rearrangement uses TRBV7-9 and TRBJ2-5, with 7 bases matching TRBD1. This CDR3 spans 13 amino acids. The junction had 4 bases not matched to a gene; V was cut back by 5 bases and J by 4 bases. Germline lookup yields CDR1 SEHNR and CDR2 FQNEAQ (reference sequence). The CDR3 DNA sequence: TGTGCCAGCAGCCCAGGGACAGTAGAGACCCAGTACTTC. Its protein product is CASSPGTVETQYF.

The CDR3 loop is CASSLSGHYNEQFF. The CDR3 DNA is TGTGCCAGCAGCTTAAGCGGGCACTACAATGAGCAGTTCTTC. This chain connects TRBV5-6 to TRBJ2-1; D is possibly TRBD2 (6 bases). The CDR3 contains 14 residues. Germline CDR1 reads SGHDT; CDR2 reads YYEEEE. The V and J ends lost 2 bases and 3 bases respectively, with 9 bases between them.

J is TRBJ2-7 and V is TRBV7-3, with 8 bases identical to TRBD1. The CDR3 is 16 amino acids. Trimming at V came to 3 bases and at J to 1 base, leaving 8 bases not matched to a gene. Germline V gene sequence: CDR1 SGHTA, CDR2 FQGTGA. The DNA of the CDR3 is TGTGCCAGCAGCTTCTCCGGGACAGGCGCTTCCTACGAGCAGTACTTC. Its protein product is CASSFSGTGASYEQYF.

CDR3 protein: CASSKTDRQNQPQHF. The CDR3 DNA follows: TGTGCCAGTAGTAAAACTGACAGACAAAATCAGCCCCAGCATTTT. This chain connects TRBV19 to TRBJ1-5; D might be TRBD1 (5 bases). With 4 bases removed from V and 4 bases from J, the gap between germline ends came to 14 bases. Germline V gene sequence: CDR1 LNHDA, CDR2 SQIVND (reference sequence). The CDR3 is 15 amino acids. Based on the CDR3 plus reference TRBV19 and TRBJ1-5, the full variable domain is DGGITQSPKYLFRKEGQNVTLSCEQNLNHDAMYWYRQDPGQGLRLIYYSQIVNDFQKGDIAEGYSVSREKKESFPLTVTSAQKNPTAFYLCASSKTDRQNQPQHFGDGTRLSIL.